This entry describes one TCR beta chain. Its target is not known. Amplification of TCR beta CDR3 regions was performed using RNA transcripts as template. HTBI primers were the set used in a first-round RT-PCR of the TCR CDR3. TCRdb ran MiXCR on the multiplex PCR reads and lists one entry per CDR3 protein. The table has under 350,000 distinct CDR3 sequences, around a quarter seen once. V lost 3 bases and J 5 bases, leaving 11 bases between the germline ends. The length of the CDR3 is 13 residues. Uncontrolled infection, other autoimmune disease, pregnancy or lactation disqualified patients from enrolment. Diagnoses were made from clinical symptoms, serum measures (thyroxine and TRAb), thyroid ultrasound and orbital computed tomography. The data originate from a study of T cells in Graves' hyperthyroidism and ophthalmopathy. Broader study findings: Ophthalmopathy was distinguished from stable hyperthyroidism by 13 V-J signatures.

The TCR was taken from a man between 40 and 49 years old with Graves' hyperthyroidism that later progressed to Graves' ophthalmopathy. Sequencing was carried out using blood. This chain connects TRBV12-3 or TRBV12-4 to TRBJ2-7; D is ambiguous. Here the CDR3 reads CASSFGRWHEQYF. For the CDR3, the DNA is TGTGCCAGCAGTTTTGGCAGGTGGCACGAGCAGTACTTC.